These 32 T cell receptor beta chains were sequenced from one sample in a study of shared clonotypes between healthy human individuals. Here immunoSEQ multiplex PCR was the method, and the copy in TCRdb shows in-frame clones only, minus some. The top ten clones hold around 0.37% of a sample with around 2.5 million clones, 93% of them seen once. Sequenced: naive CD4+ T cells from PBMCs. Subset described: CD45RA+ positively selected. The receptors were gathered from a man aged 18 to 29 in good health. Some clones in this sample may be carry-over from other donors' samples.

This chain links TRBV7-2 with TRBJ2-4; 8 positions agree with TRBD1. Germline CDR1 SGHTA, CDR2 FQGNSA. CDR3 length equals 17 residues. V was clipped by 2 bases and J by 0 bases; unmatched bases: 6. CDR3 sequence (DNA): TGTGCCAGCAGCTTAAGGACAGGGAGCATAGCCAAAAACATTCAGTACTTC. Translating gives CASSLRTGSIAKNIQYF.

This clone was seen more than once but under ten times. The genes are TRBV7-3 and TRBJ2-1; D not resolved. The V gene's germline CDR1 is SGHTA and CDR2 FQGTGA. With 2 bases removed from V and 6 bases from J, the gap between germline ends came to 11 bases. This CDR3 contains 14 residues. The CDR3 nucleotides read TGTGCCAGCAGCTTAGCTCCTTCTGGCAATGAGCAGTTCTTC. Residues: CASSLAPSGNEQFF.

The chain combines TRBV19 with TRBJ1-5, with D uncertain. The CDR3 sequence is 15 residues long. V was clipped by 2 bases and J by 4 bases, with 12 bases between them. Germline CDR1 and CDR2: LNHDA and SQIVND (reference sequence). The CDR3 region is CASSIRGNGNQPQHF. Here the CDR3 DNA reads TGTGCCAGTAGTATACGAGGGAATGGTAATCAGCCCCAGCATTTT.

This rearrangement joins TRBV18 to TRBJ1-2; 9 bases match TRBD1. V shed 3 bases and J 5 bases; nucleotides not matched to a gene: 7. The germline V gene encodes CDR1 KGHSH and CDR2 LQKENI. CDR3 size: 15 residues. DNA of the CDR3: TGTGCCAGCTCACCCCAAACACAGGGGGCGTATGGCTACACCTTC. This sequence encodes CASSPQTQGAYGYTF.

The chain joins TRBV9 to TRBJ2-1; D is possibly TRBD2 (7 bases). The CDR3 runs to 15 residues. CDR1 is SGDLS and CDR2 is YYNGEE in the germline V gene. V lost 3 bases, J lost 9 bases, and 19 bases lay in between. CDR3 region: CASSDRSLGGGEQFF. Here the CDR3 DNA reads TGTGCCAGCAGCGACCGTAGTTTGGGAGGGGGTGAGCAGTTCTTC.

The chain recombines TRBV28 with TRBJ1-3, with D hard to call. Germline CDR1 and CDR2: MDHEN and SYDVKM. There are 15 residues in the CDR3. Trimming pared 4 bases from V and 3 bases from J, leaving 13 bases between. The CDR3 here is CASSSQGPGGNTIYF. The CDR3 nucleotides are TGTGCCAGCAGTTCACAAGGGCCGGGTGGAAACACCATATATTTT.

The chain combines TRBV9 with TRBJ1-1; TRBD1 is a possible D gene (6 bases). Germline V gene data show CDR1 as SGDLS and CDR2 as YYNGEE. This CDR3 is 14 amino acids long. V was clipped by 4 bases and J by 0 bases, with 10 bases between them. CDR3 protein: CASSTTGVNTEAFF. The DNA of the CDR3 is TGTGCCAGCAGCACGACAGGTGTGAACACTGAAGCTTTCTTT.

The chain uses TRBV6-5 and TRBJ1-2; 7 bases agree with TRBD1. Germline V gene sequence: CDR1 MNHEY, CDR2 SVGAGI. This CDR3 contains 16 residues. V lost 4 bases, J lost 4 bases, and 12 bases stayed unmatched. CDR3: CASSFSSGGIPYGYTF. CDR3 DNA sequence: TGTGCCAGCAGTTTCAGCTCAGGGGGGATCCCCTATGGCTACACCTTC.

In nucleotides, the CDR3 is TGCAGCGTTGAAGCGGACAGGGGGCCCTACGAGCAGTACTTC. This sequence encodes CSVEADRGPYEQYF. The V call is TRBV29-1, the J call TRBJ2-7, with 11 positions matching TRBD1. Germline V CDR1 and CDR2: SQVTM, ANQGSEA. The CDR3 totals 14 residues. Trimming cost V 1 base and J 2 bases; bases outside gene matches: 1.

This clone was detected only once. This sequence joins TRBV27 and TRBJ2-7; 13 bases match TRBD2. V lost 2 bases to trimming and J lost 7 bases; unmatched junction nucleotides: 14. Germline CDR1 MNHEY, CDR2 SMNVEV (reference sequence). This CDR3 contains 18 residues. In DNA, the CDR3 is TGTGCCAGCAGTTTAAGGACTAGCGGGAGTCATGGCGTCGGGGAGCAGTACTTC. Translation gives CASSLRTSGSHGVGEQYF.

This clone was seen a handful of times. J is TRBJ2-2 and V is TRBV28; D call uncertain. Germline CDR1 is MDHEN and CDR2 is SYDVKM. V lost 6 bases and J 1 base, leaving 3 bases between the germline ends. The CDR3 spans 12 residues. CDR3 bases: TGTGCCAGCAGGGTGAACACCGGGGAGCTGTTTTTT. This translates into CASRVNTGELFF. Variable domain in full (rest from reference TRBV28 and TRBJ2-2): DVKVTQSSRYLVKRTGEKVFLECVQDMDHENMFWYRQDPGLGLRLIYFSYDVKMKEKGDIPEGYSVSREKKERFSLILESASTNQTSMYLCASRVNTGELFFGEGSRLTVL.

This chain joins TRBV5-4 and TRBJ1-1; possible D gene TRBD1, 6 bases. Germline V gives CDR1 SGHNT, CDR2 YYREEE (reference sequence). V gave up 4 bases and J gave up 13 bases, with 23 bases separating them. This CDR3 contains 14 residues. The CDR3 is CASSPPGRGQHGFF. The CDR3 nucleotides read TGTGCCAGCAGCCCCCCCGGACGGGGACAACATGGTTTCTTT.

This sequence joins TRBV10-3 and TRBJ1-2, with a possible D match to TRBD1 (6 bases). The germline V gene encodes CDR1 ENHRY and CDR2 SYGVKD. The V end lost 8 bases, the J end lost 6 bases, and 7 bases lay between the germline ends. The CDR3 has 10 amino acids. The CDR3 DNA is TGTGCCATCGGGGGCAATGGCTACACCTTC. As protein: CAIGGNGYTF.

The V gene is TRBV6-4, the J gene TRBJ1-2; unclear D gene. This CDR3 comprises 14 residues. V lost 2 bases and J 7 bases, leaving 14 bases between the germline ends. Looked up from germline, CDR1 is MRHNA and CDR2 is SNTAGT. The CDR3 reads CASSDKGGGGGYTF. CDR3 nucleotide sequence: TGTGCCAGCAGTGACAAGGGAGGTGGAGGTGGCTACACCTTC.

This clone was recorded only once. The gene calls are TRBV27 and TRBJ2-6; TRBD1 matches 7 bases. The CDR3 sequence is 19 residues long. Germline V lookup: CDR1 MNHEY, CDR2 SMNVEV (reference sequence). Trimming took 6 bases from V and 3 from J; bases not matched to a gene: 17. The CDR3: CASSTPPETGLGGANVLTF. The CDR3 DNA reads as TGTGCCAGCAGCACCCCTCCTGAGACAGGGCTGGGTGGGGCCAACGTCCTGACTTTC.

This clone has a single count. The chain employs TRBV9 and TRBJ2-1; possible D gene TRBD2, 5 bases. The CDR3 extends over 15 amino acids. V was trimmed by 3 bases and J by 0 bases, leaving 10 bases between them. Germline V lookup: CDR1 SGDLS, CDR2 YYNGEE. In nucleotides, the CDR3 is TGTGCCAGCAGCGGAGGAGGTGGCTCCTACAATGAGCAGTTCTTC. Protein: CASSGGGGSYNEQFF.

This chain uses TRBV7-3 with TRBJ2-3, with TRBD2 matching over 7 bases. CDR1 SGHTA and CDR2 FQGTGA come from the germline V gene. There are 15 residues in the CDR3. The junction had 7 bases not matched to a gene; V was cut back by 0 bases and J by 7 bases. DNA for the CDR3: TGTGCCAGCAGCTTAACGTCGTCGGGGGGATATACGCAGTATTTT. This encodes CASSLTSSGGYTQYF.

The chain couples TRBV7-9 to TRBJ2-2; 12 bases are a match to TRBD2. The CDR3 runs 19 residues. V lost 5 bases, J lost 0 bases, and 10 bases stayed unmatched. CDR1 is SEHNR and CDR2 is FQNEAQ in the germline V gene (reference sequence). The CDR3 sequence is CASSKKGLAGYSNTGELFF. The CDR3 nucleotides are TGTGCCAGCAGCAAAAAGGGACTAGCGGGCTATTCGAACACCGGGGAGCTGTTTTTT.

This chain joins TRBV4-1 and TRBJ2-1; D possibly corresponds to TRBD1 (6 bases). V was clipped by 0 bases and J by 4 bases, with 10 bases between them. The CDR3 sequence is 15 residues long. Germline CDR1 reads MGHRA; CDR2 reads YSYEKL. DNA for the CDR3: TGCGCCAGCAGCCAAGAAGCAGGGGCTTACAATGAGCAGTTCTTC. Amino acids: CASSQEAGAYNEQFF.

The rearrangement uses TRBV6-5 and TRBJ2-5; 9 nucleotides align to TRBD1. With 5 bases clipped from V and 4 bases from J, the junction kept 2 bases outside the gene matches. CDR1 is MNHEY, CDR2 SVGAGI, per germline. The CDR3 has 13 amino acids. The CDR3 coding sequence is TGTGCCAGCAGTCGGGGACAGGGAGAGACCCAGTACTTC. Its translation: CASSRGQGETQYF.

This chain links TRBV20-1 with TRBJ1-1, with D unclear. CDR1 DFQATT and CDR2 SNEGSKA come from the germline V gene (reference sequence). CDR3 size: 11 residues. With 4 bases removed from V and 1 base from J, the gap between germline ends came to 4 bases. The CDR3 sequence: CSAIKNTEAFF. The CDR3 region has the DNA TGCAGTGCTATCAAGAACACTGAAGCTTTCTTT.

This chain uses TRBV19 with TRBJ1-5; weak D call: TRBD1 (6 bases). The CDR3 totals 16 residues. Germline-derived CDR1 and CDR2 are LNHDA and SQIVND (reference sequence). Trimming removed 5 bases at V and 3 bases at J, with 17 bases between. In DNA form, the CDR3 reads TGTGCCAGTAGTTCCTACAGTCGGGGGGCCAATCAGCCCCAGCATTTT. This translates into CASSSYSRGANQPQHF. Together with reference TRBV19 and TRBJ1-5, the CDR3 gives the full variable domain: DGGITQSPKYLFRKEGQNVTLSCEQNLNHDAMYWYRQDPGQGLRLIYYSQIVNDFQKGDIAEGYSVSREKKESFPLTVTSAQKNPTAFYLCASSSYSRGANQPQHFGDGTRLSIL.

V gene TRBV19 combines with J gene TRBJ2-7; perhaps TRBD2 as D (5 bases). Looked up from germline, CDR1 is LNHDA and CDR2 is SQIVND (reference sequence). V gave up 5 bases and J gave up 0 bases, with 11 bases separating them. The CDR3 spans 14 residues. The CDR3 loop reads CASSRGLISYEQYF. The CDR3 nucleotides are TGTGCCAGTAGTCGAGGACTGATCTCCTACGAGCAGTACTTC.

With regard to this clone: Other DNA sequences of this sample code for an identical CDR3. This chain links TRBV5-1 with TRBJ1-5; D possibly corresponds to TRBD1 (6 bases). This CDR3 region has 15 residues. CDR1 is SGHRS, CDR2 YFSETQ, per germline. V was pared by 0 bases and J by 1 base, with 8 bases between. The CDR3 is CASSLAGVSNQPQHF. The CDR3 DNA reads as TGCGCCAGCAGCTTGGCAGGGGTGAGCAATCAGCCCCAGCATTTT.

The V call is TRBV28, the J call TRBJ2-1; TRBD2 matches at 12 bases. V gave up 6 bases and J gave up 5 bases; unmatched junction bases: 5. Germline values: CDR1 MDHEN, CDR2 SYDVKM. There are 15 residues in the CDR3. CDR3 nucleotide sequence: TGTGCCAGCAGCCTAGCGGGAGGGCTAAACAATGAGCAGTTCTTC. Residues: CASSLAGGLNNEQFF.

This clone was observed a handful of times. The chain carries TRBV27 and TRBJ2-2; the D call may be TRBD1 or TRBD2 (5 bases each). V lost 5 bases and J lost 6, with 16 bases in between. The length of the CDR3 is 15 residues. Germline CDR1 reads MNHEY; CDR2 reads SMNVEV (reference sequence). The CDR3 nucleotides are TGTGCCAGCAGTGGGAGACTCCGAGGGGCCGGGGAGCTGTTTTTT. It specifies CASSGRLRGAGELFF.

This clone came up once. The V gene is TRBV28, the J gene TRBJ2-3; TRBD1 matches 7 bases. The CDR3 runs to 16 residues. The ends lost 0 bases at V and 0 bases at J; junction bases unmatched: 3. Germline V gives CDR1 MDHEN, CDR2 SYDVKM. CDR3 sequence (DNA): TGTGCCAGCAGTTTATGGGGACAGTCTAGCACAGATACGCAGTATTTT. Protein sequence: CASSLWGQSSTDTQYF.

In nucleotides, the CDR3 is TGTGCCAGCAGTTTCCCGGCGACAGGGGGCTATAATTCACCCCTCCACTTT. Translated, it gives CASSFPATGGYNSPLHF. The J gene is TRBJ1-6, the V gene TRBV27, with 9 bases identical to TRBD1. CDR1 and CDR2 from the germline V gene are MNHEY and SMNVEV (reference sequence). The ends lost 3 bases at V and 3 bases at J; junction bases unmatched: 6. This CDR3 is built from 17 residues.

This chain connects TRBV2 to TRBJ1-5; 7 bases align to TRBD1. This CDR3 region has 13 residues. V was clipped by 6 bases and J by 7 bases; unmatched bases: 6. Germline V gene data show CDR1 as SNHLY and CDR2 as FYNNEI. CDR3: CASRGTGAQPQHF. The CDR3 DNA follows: TGTGCCAGCAGGGGAACAGGGGCCCAGCCCCAGCATTTT.

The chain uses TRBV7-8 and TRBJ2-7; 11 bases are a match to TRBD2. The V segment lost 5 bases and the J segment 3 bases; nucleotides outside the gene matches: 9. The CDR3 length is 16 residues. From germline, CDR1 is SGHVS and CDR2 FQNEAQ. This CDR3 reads CASSPRLAGNVYEQYF. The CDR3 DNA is TGTGCCAGCAGCCCAAGACTAGCGGGAAACGTCTACGAGCAGTACTTC.

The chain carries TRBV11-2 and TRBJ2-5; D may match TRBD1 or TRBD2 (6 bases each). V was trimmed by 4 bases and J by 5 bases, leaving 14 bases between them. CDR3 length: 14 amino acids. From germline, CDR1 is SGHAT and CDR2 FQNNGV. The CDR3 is CASSYPGAAETQYF. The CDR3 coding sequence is TGTGCCAGCAGCTATCCGGGGGCAGCGGAGACCCAGTACTTC.

The CDR3 loop reads CASRTGVLVGELFF. The CDR3 coding sequence is TGCGCCAGCAGGACAGGGGTATTAGTCGGGGAGCTGTTTTTT. This chain uses TRBV4-1 with TRBJ2-2; 8 bases align to TRBD1. V shed 6 bases and J 7 bases; nucleotides not matched to a gene: 7. The germline V gene has CDR1 MGHRA and CDR2 YSYEKL. The CDR3 runs 14 residues.